This TCR beta chain comes out of a study of CD8 T cells in Susac syndrome. Study conclusions and caveats: As the study acknowledged, the number of individuals in its TCR sequencing and HLA analysis was relatively small.

Trimming stripped 5 bases from V and 6 bases from J, with 11 bases between. This CDR3 has 12 amino acids. The RNA, about 0.45 to 1 ug, was put through reverse transcription using random hexamers. Across 54 Vbeta and 13 Jbeta, TCR beta CDR3 was amplified with immunoSEQ multiplex PCR. TCRdb analysed the immunoSEQ multiplex PCR reads with MiXCR anew, one entry per CDR3 protein. The table records hundreds of thousands of distinct CDR3 sequences, 75% to 90% of them present only once. Concerning this clonotype: Its target is unknown.

CD8+ and CD4+ T cells from blood underwent TCR beta sequencing, which was carried out in a high-throughput format. Both CD4+ and CD8+ T cells were negatively isolated, and TEMRA cells underwent FACS enrichment. The sequence came from a human donor with multiple sclerosis. Sequencing used CD8+ T cells from PBMCs. The chain couples TRBV12-3 or TRBV12-4 to TRBJ2-7, with a tentative D call TRBD1 (7 bases). The CDR3 DNA follows: TGTGCCAGCAGTCAGGGGGGAGGCGAGCAGTACTTC. It is translated as CASSQGGGEQYF.